Shown below are 28 T cell receptor beta chains from a single sample sequenced in a study of blood T cell repertoires in COVID-19. The method was immunoSEQ multiplex PCR; TCRdb's version includes in-frame clones alone and lacks a portion of them. The data show 410,000 or so clones, approximately 90% seen once. The sample was peripheral blood. These receptors were taken from a woman aged 25-40 years with active or convalescent COVID-19.

This sequence joins TRBV15 and TRBJ2-2; D is unclear. CDR3 length equals 15 residues. CDR1 and CDR2 (germline): LNHNV, YYDKDF (reference sequence). Deletions cut 5 bases from V and 2 bases from J, with 12 bases between. CDR3: CATSLDTRNTGELFF. As DNA, the CDR3 is TGTGCCACCAGCCTCGATACTCGAAACACCGGGGAGCTGTTTTTT.

This clone was counted once. The rearrangement uses TRBV30 and TRBJ2-6; D ambiguous. Germline loops: CDR1 GTSNPN, CDR2 SVGIG (reference sequence). The CDR3 totals 12 residues. V dropped 6 bases and J dropped 2 bases, with 5 bases sitting between them. The CDR3, as DNA: TGTGCCTGTACTACTGGGGCCAACGTCCTGACTTTC. Protein: CACTTGANVLTF. The full variable domain, in which reference TRBV30 and TRBJ2-6 provide the parts outside the CDR3, is SQTIHQWPATLVQPVGSPLSLECTVEGTSNPNLYWYRQAAGRGLQLLFYSVGIGQISSEVPQNLSASRPQDRQFILSSKKLLLSDSGFYLCACTTGANVLTFGAGSRLTVL.

The V call is TRBV7-8, the J call TRBJ1-2; a possible D gene is TRBD1 (6 bases). V lost 1 base to trimming and J lost 6 bases, with 18 bases between them. Per germline, CDR1 SGHVS and CDR2 FQNEAQ. The CDR3 runs 16 residues. The chain's CDR3 is CASSLDWGTGKDGYTF. The CDR3 DNA follows: TGTGCCAGCAGCTTAGATTGGGGCACAGGGAAGGATGGCTACACCTTC.

The V gene is TRBV2, the J gene TRBJ1-1, with 12 bases identical to TRBD1. Losses at the gene ends were 9 bases for V and 6 bases for J; bases not matched to a gene: 2. The CDR3 is made up of 12 amino acids. The germline V gene encodes CDR1 SNHLY and CDR2 FYNNEI. The CDR3 loop is CASGTGGPEAFF. DNA of the CDR3: TGTGCCAGTGGGACAGGGGGCCCTGAAGCTTTCTTT.

The chain has TRBV5-1 and TRBJ2-5; the match to TRBD2 covers 14 bases. From germline, CDR1 is SGHRS and CDR2 YFSETQ. The CDR3 runs to 18 residues. With 4 bases clipped from V and 4 bases from J, the junction kept 12 bases outside the gene matches. CDR3 coding DNA: TGCGCCAGCAGCCAGACAGGACTAGCGGGAGGTTTGGTAGAGACCCAGTACTTC. It is translated as CASSQTGLAGGLVETQYF.

J is TRBJ2-1 and V is TRBV6-1, with 11 bases aligning to TRBD1. The CDR3 runs to 17 residues. J lost 7 bases, V lost 4 bases, and 12 bases had no gene match. Per the germline V gene, CDR1 is MNHNS and CDR2 is SASEGT. The CDR3 protein is CASSGMSRDRGGNEQFF. The CDR3, as DNA: TGTGCCAGCAGTGGCATGAGCCGGGACAGGGGGGGAAATGAGCAGTTCTTC.

The chain is built from TRBV5-1 and TRBJ2-7, with D unresolved. V lost 1 base, J lost 0 bases, and 8 bases lay in between. The germline V gene has CDR1 SGHRS and CDR2 YFSETQ. The CDR3 is made up of 14 amino acids. The DNA of the CDR3 is TGCGCCAGCAGCTTGCGCCTTAGCTCCTACGAGCAGTACTTC. Protein: CASSLRLSSYEQYF. The whole variable domain, filled in from reference TRBV5-1 and TRBJ2-7, reads KAGVTQTPRYLIKTRGQQVTLSCSPISGHRSVSWYQQTPGQGLQFLFEYFSETQRNKGNFPGRFSGRQFSNSRSEMNVSTLELGDSALYLCASSLRLSSYEQYFGPGTRLTVT.

The genes are TRBV6-5 and TRBJ1-1, with 7 bases matching TRBD1. V shed 6 bases and J 6 bases; nucleotides not matched to a gene: 4. CDR3 length: 12 amino acids. The germline CDR1 and CDR2 sequences are MNHEY and SVGAGI. In DNA, the CDR3 is TGTGCCAGCAGCAGACAGGGTTCTGAAGCTTTCTTT. It is translated as CASSRQGSEAFF.

V and J are TRBV5-1 and TRBJ1-4; no clear D gene. The CDR3 runs 14 residues. Per the germline V gene, CDR1 is SGHRS and CDR2 is YFSETQ. V dropped 1 base and J dropped 2 bases, with 6 bases sitting between them. The CDR3 sequence is CASSLSGTNEKLFF. DNA of the CDR3: TGCGCCAGCAGCTTGTCGGGGACTAATGAAAAACTGTTTTTT.

This chain uses TRBV18 with TRBJ1-1; weak D call: TRBD1 (5 bases). CDR3 length: 15 amino acids. Germline V lookup: CDR1 KGHSH, CDR2 LQKENI. Trimming took 3 bases from V and 1 from J, leaving 12 bases between them. The CDR3 region is CASSPTEVRNTEAFF. The DNA of the CDR3 is TGTGCCAGCTCACCGACAGAAGTGCGGAACACTGAAGCTTTCTTT.

The chain couples TRBV6-7 to TRBJ2-7; possibly TRBD2 for D (6 bases). TRBV6-7 is known as an ORF, though its function is uncertain. There are 17 residues in the CDR3. The V gene lost 3 bases and the J gene lost 0 bases, with 18 bases spanning the gap. The CDR3 reads CASSYFLTRHCSYEQYF. CDR3 coding DNA: TGTGCCAGCAGTTATTTTCTGACTAGACATTGCTCCTACGAGCAGTACTTC.

In this sample, this clone turned up a few times. The rearrangement links TRBV13 to TRBJ1-2, with D maybe TRBD1 (5 bases). V shed 3 bases and J shed 4 bases, with 6 bases lying between them. This CDR3 spans 12 amino acids. Looked up from germline, CDR1 is PRHDT and CDR2 is FYEKMQ (reference sequence). Here the CDR3 reads CASSLTAYGYTF. The CDR3 DNA reads as TGTGCCAGCAGCTTGACAGCCTATGGCTACACCTTC.

The rearrangement links TRBV7-2 to TRBJ1-2; 7 nucleotides line up with TRBD1. This CDR3 spans 14 amino acids. V trimming: 2 bases; J trimming: 5 bases; junction bases outside the gene matches: 5. The V gene's germline CDR1 is SGHTA and CDR2 FQGNSA. CDR3 in amino acids: CASSLTGAQYGYTF. CDR3 sequence (DNA): TGTGCCAGCAGCTTAACAGGGGCTCAATATGGCTACACCTTC.

The chain recombines TRBV2 with TRBJ1-4, with D perhaps matching TRBD1 (6 bases). CDR1 is SNHLY and CDR2 is FYNNEI in the germline V gene. The CDR3 runs 15 residues. V was clipped by 3 bases and J by 0 bases, with 8 bases between them. In nucleotides, the CDR3 is TGTGCCAGCAGTGAGTACAGGGCAACTAATGAAAAACTGTTTTTT. Protein product: CASSEYRATNEKLFF.

This clone was detected only once. The chain joins TRBV6-6 to TRBJ1-3; D is undetermined. This CDR3 has 12 amino acids. Trimming removed 4 bases from V and 4 bases from J, with 5 bases in between. CDR1 and CDR2 (germline): MNHNY, SVGAGI (reference sequence). The CDR3 loop is CASSSGGNTIYF. In DNA form, the CDR3 reads TGTGCCAGCAGTTCGGGGGGAAACACCATATATTTT.

This clone was seen only a few times. This chain joins TRBV7-6 and TRBJ2-7; the match to TRBD2 covers 11 bases. From germline, CDR1 is SGHVS and CDR2 FNYEAQ. This CDR3 contains 18 residues. J lost 3 bases, V lost 1 base, and 11 bases had no gene match. CDR3 residues: CASSLVSSSGLADYEQYF. CDR3 nucleotide sequence: TGTGCCAGCAGCTTAGTGTCTTCGTCGGGACTAGCGGACTACGAGCAGTACTTC. Full variable domain (missing parts from reference TRBV7-6 and TRBJ2-7): GAGVSQSPRYKVTKRGQDVALRCDPISGHVSLYWYRQALGQGPEFLTYFNYEAQQDKSGLPNDRFSAERPEGSISTLTIQRTEQRDSAMYRCASSLVSSSGLADYEQYFGPGTRLTVT.

The CDR3 here is CASSTDSFQETQYF. CDR3 DNA: TGCGCCAGCAGCACGGACAGTTTCCAAGAGACCCAGTACTTC. The V gene is TRBV5-1, the J gene TRBJ2-5, with D maybe TRBD1 (6 bases). The CDR3 sequence is 14 residues long. Germline lookup yields CDR1 SGHRS and CDR2 YFSETQ. Trimming removed 4 bases from V and 1 base from J, with 11 bases in between.

This rearrangement joins TRBV5-1 to TRBJ1-3; 12 bases match TRBD1. The CDR3 contains 15 residues. Germline CDR1 reads SGHRS; CDR2 reads YFSETQ. The V gene end was trimmed by 3 bases and the J gene end by 8 bases; junction bases not matched to a gene: 6. Here the CDR3 reads CASSWGTGGADTIYF. The CDR3 DNA sequence: TGCGCCAGCAGCTGGGGGACAGGGGGCGCGGACACCATATATTTT.

The CDR3 here is CASRGQGEENQPQHF. For the CDR3, the DNA is TGTGCCAGCAGGGGACAGGGGGAAGAAAATCAGCCCCAGCATTTT. The chain is built from TRBV6-5 and TRBJ1-5; 11 nucleotides match TRBD1. The V segment lost 6 bases and the J segment 4 bases; nucleotides outside the gene matches: 5. The CDR3 loop spans 15 amino acids. The germline V gene encodes CDR1 MNHEY and CDR2 SVGAGI.

The chain recombines TRBV4-2 with TRBJ2-1; 10 bases align to TRBD2. Germline CDR1 reads LGHNA; CDR2 reads YNFKEQ. CDR3 length equals 15 residues. V lost 5 bases to trimming and J lost 3 bases; unmatched junction nucleotides: 4. The CDR3, as DNA: TGTGCCAGCAGCTCCGGGACTAGCGACTACAATGAGCAGTTCTTC. It specifies CASSSGTSDYNEQFF.

The chain uses TRBV4-2 and TRBJ2-1; 10 bases agree with TRBD2. The length of the CDR3 is 16 residues. With 0 bases clipped from V and 7 bases from J, the junction kept 6 bases outside the gene matches. Germline CDR1 and CDR2: LGHNA and YNFKEQ. The CDR3 sequence: CASSQESSGGANEQFF. CDR3 nucleotides: TGTGCCAGCAGCCAAGAAAGCAGCGGGGGGGCAAATGAGCAGTTCTTC.

The chain is built from TRBV29-1 and TRBJ1-1; no clear D gene. From germline, CDR1 is SQVTM and CDR2 ANQGSEA. The CDR3 runs 13 residues. V was trimmed by 6 bases and J by 1 base, leaving 12 bases between them. The CDR3 loop reads CSVIPRGNTEAFF. The CDR3 DNA sequence: TGCAGCGTCATCCCCCGCGGGAACACTGAAGCTTTCTTT.

V and J are TRBV7-9 and TRBJ1-2; 12 bases are a match to TRBD1. The CDR3 contains 15 residues. V trimming: 1 base; J trimming: 8 bases; junction bases outside the gene matches: 5. The V gene's germline CDR1 is SEHNR and CDR2 FQNEAQ (reference sequence). CDR3 coding DNA: TGTGCCAGCAGCTTAGAGGGACAGGGGGCTCGCGGCTACACCTTC. Translated, it gives CASSLEGQGARGYTF. Full variable domain (outside the CDR3, taken from reference TRBV7-9 and TRBJ1-2): DTGVSQNPRHKITKRGQNVTFRCDPISEHNRLYWYRQTLGQGPEFLTYFQNEAQLEKSRLLSDRFSAERPKGSFSTLEIQRTEQGDSAMYLCASSLEGQGARGYTFGSGTRLTVV.

This clone was seen more than once but under ten times. The chain has TRBV19 and TRBJ1-2, with D possibly TRBD1 on 5 matching bases. The CDR3 is 14 residues long. Germline CDR1 and CDR2: LNHDA and SQIVND (reference sequence). The V end lost 5 bases, the J end lost 4 bases, and 14 bases lay between the germline ends. CDR3 amino acids: CASSLGQELYGYTF. The CDR3 nucleotides read TGTGCCAGTAGTTTGGGGCAGGAACTCTATGGCTACACCTTC.

V and J are TRBV7-9 and TRBJ1-5; 7 nucleotides agree with TRBD1. This CDR3 region has 12 residues. After removal of 5 bases from V and 7 bases from J, the junction contained 2 bases not matched to a gene. Germline lookup yields CDR1 SEHNR and CDR2 FQNEAQ (reference sequence). DNA for the CDR3: TGTGCCAGCAGCCCACAGGGGCAGCCCCAGCATTTT. This encodes CASSPQGQPQHF. Supplemented by reference TRBV7-9 and TRBJ1-5, the full variable domain reads DTGVSQNPRHKITKRGQNVTFRCDPISEHNRLYWYRQTLGQGPEFLTYFQNEAQLEKSRLLSDRFSAERPKGSFSTLEIQRTEQGDSAMYLCASSPQGQPQHFGDGTRLSIL.

This chain uses TRBV3-1 (or the pseudogene TRBV3-2) with TRBJ1-5; D is perhaps TRBD1 (6 bases). The CDR3 consists of 16 residues. The germline V and J ends were trimmed by 1 base and 3 bases, with 13 bases remaining between them. Germline CDR1 is LGHDT and CDR2 is YNNKEL (reference sequence). DNA of the CDR3: TGTGCCAGCAGCCAAGGCCAGGGGACGACCAATCAGCCCCAGCATTTT. Its protein is CASSQGQGTTNQPQHF.

The chain couples TRBV30 to TRBJ2-3, with 8 bases lining up with TRBD2. Germline assignment: CDR1 GTSNPN and CDR2 SVGIG (reference sequence). The CDR3 runs to 12 residues. V lost 2 bases, J lost 5 bases, and 0 bases stayed unmatched. In DNA form, the CDR3 reads TGTGCCTGGAGTAGCGGGGGAGATACGCAGTATTTT. It is translated as CAWSSGGDTQYF.

This rearrangement joins TRBV27 to TRBJ1-1, with D possibly TRBD1 on 6 matching bases. V was trimmed by 5 bases and J by 3 bases, leaving 16 bases between them. Germline V gene lookup returns CDR1 MNHEY and CDR2 SMNVEV (reference sequence). The CDR3 sequence is 15 residues long. This CDR3 is CASSLQGRGYTEAFF. DNA for the CDR3: TGTGCCAGCAGTCTCCAGGGTAGGGGGTACACTGAAGCTTTCTTT.